These 25 T cell receptor beta chains share one sample of origin, sequenced in a study of cytomegalovirus exposure and HLA in healthy donors. PCR primers comprised 60 Vbeta and 13 Jbeta primers. TCRdb's table, derived via immunoSEQ multiplex PCR, lists solely in-frame clones and lacks some. In the table there are 150,000 to 200,000 clones, about 85% of which are singletons. Source material: PBMCs. The source of these receptors is a male donor in good health and CMV-seropositive.

V is TRBV11-3 and J is TRBJ2-1; TRBD1 matches at 9 bases. Trimming removed 0 bases from V and 9 bases from J; junction bases left unmatched: 9. The CDR3 runs to 16 residues. The germline V gene encodes CDR1 SGHNT and CDR2 YENEEA. This chain's CDR3 is CASSLDGQGRSSEQFF. The CDR3 DNA sequence: TGTGCCAGCAGCTTAGATGGACAGGGGAGGAGTAGTGAGCAGTTCTTC.

This chain uses TRBV5-1 with TRBJ2-1, with D perhaps TRBD2 (6 bases). V gave up 1 base and J gave up 8 bases, with 19 bases separating them. The CDR3 runs 16 residues. CDR1 SGHRS and CDR2 YFSETQ come from the germline V gene. The CDR3 coding sequence is TGCGCCAGCAGCTTGCCGTTAGCGGCCCGAGGTGATGAGCAGTTCTTC. Translation gives CASSLPLAARGDEQFF.

The CDR3 DNA sequence: TGTGCCAGCAGTAGAGGGGTAGCGGGGATTGAGCAGTTCTTC. This encodes CASSRGVAGIEQFF. The chain combines TRBV27 with TRBJ2-1, with 8 bases identical to TRBD2. Trimming took 5 bases from V and 9 from J; bases not matched to a gene: 9. Germline CDR1 reads MNHEY; CDR2 reads SMNVEV (reference sequence). This CDR3 contains 14 residues.

The V call is TRBV6-4, the J call TRBJ1-2; the match to TRBD1 covers 10 bases. Germline lookup yields CDR1 MRHNA and CDR2 SNTAGT. Trimming took 10 bases from V and 6 from J; bases not matched to a gene: 8. CDR3 size: 13 residues. In DNA, the CDR3 is TGTGCCATCCCGGGACAGGGGCCGAATGGCTACACCTTC. This translates into CAIPGQGPNGYTF.

This clone turned up a few times. This rearrangement joins TRBV10-3 to TRBJ1-2, with 9 bases matching TRBD1. The J segment lost 6 bases and the V segment lost 6 bases, leaving 5 bases of the junction unmatched. Per germline, CDR1 ENHRY and CDR2 SYGVKD. There are 13 residues in the CDR3. CDR3 nucleotides: TGTGCCATCAGAGCCGGGACAGGGAATGGCTACACCTTC. Translating it yields CAIRAGTGNGYTF.

This clone was detected only once. The chain employs TRBV7-9 and TRBJ1-1, with 7 nucleotides matching TRBD1. V dropped 3 bases and J dropped 4; count of bases not matched to a gene: 2. Germline V CDR1 and CDR2: SEHNR, FQNEAQ (reference sequence). This CDR3 region has 13 residues. The CDR3 coding sequence is TGTGCCAGCAGCTTTCCAGGGGGCACTGAAGCTTTCTTT. Protein product: CASSFPGGTEAFF.

The V and J genes are TRBV7-2 and TRBJ1-4; weak D call: TRBD1 (6 bases). Trimming removed 5 bases from V and 3 bases from J, with 16 bases in between. Germline V gives CDR1 SGHTA, CDR2 FQGNSA. The CDR3 runs 16 residues. CDR3 DNA sequence: TGTGCCAGCAGCCCGCAGGGGAGAGGGTCTAATGAAAAACTGTTTTTT. This gives the protein CASSPQGRGSNEKLFF.

The rearrangement joins TRBV19 to TRBJ2-3; TRBD2 matches at 7 bases. This CDR3 contains 15 residues. V lost 3 bases, J lost 2 bases, and 5 bases stayed unmatched. Germline V gene lookup returns CDR1 LNHDA and CDR2 SQIVND (reference sequence). The CDR3 sequence: CASSIGTTYTDTQYF. For the CDR3, the DNA is TGTGCCAGTAGTATTGGGACTACTTACACAGATACGCAGTATTTT. Full variable domain (outside the CDR3, taken from reference TRBV19 and TRBJ2-3): DGGITQSPKYLFRKEGQNVTLSCEQNLNHDAMYWYRQDPGQGLRLIYYSQIVNDFQKGDIAEGYSVSREKKESFPLTVTSAQKNPTAFYLCASSIGTTYTDTQYFGPGTRLTVL.

CDR3 nucleotide sequence: TGTGCCAGCAGCTTCCGGACAGGGTCCGGGGAGCTGTTTTTT. Amino acid sequence: CASSFRTGSGELFF. The chain employs TRBV5-6 and TRBJ2-2; the match to TRBD1 covers 8 bases. Unmatched junction bases numbered 3, after V lost 2 bases and J lost 6 bases. The CDR3 runs to 14 residues. Looked up from germline, CDR1 is SGHDT and CDR2 is YYEEEE.

V gene TRBV6-5 combines with J gene TRBJ1-4, with TRBD1 matching 7 bases. CDR1 and CDR2 (germline): MNHEY, SVGAGI. The J segment lost 5 bases and the V segment lost 6 bases, leaving 3 bases of the junction unmatched. CDR3 length: 13 residues. The CDR3 nucleotides read TGTGCCAGCAGGGACAGGCCAAATGAAAAACTGTTTTTT. It encodes CASRDRPNEKLFF.

V is TRBV21-1 and J is TRBJ2-6; TRBD2 is the table's D call, not checked against the DNA. TRBV21-1 represents a pseudogene. This CDR3 comprises 15 residues. CDR3 region: CASSSDCSGANVLTF. The CDR3 nucleotides read TGTGCCAGCAGCAGCGACTGCTCTGGGGCCAACGTCCTGACTTTC.

This rearrangement joins TRBV6-5 to TRBJ2-5, with D possibly TRBD1 on 6 matching bases. This CDR3 contains 15 residues. Trimming cost V 2 bases and J 1 base, with 11 bases left between them. Per germline, CDR1 MNHEY and CDR2 SVGAGI. The CDR3, as DNA: TGTGCCAGCAGTTACGGAGGACAGCCCCAAGAGACCCAGTACTTC. Translated, it gives CASSYGGQPQETQYF.

The J gene is TRBJ2-1, the V gene TRBV7-8; TRBD2 aligns across 8 bases. The CDR3 consists of 16 residues. Looked up from germline, CDR1 is SGHVS and CDR2 is FQNEAQ. Germline trimming cut 7 bases from V and 3 bases from J; bases unmatched to any gene: 11. The DNA of the CDR3 is TGTGCCAGCATCCCTAGCGGGTCTAGGGTCTACAATGAGCAGTTCTTC. It yields the protein CASIPSGSRVYNEQFF.

This chain links TRBV4-3 with TRBJ2-2; D unresolved. There are 15 residues in the CDR3. Trimming took off 1 base at V and 4 bases at J, with 10 bases between the two ends. Germline values: CDR1 LGHNA, CDR2 YSLEER. The CDR3 protein is CASSQVVAVTGELFF. CDR3 DNA: TGCGCCAGCAGCCAAGTGGTTGCGGTCACCGGGGAGCTGTTTTTT.

The chain combines TRBV11-2 with TRBJ2-7; D is unclear. The germline V gene encodes CDR1 SGHAT and CDR2 FQNNGV. With 5 bases removed from V and 1 base from J, the gap between germline ends came to 15 bases. This CDR3 is 15 amino acids long. The CDR3 sequence: CASSPIRSRSYEQYF. CDR3 DNA: TGTGCCAGCAGCCCTATAAGGAGTCGGTCCTACGAGCAGTACTTC.

This chain links TRBV10-3 with TRBJ2-1; 10 nucleotides align to TRBD1. Unmatched junction bases numbered 7, after V lost 3 bases and J lost 5 bases. The CDR3 spans 16 residues. CDR1 and CDR2 from the germline V gene are ENHRY and SYGVKD. This CDR3 reads CAISDTDRGRNNEQFF. In DNA form, the CDR3 reads TGTGCCATCAGTGACACCGACAGGGGGCGAAACAATGAGCAGTTCTTC.

The chain is built from TRBV6-5 and TRBJ1-2, with 9 bases aligning to TRBD1. Per the germline V gene, CDR1 is MNHEY and CDR2 is SVGAGI. V was pared by 6 bases and J by 1 base, with 3 bases of the junction left unmatched. The CDR3 runs 14 residues. This CDR3 is CASSKTGGNYGYTF. The DNA of the CDR3 is TGTGCCAGCAGCAAGACAGGGGGTAACTATGGCTACACCTTC.

This rearrangement joins TRBV30 to TRBJ2-1; D might be TRBD2 (5 bases). Trimming pared 0 bases from V and 6 bases from J, leaving 12 bases between. This CDR3 region has 14 residues. Germline-derived CDR1 and CDR2 are GTSNPN and SVGIG (reference sequence). In DNA form, the CDR3 reads TGTGCCTGGAGTGTGGCGGCTAGCTTCAATGAGCAGTTCTTC. Translated: CAWSVAASFNEQFF.

The rearrangement links TRBV5-1 to TRBJ2-1; TRBD2 matches 11 bases. The germline gives CDR1 SGHRS, CDR2 YFSETQ. Trimming at V came to 5 bases and at J to 3 bases, leaving 13 bases not matched to a gene. The CDR3 has 18 amino acids. CDR3 residues: CASSGTSGSLVSYNEQFF. CDR3 in DNA: TGCGCCAGCAGTGGGACTAGCGGATCTCTTGTCAGCTACAATGAGCAGTTCTTC.

This clone was observed a handful of times. The gene calls are TRBV5-8 and TRBJ1-1; D might be TRBD1 (6 bases). The CDR3 runs 12 residues. Germline loops: CDR1 SGHTS, CDR2 YDEGEE. Trimming took off 1 base at V and 5 bases at J, with 6 bases between the two ends. CDR3 in amino acids: CASSLQGTEAFF. The CDR3 region has the DNA TGTGCCAGCAGCTTGCAGGGGACTGAAGCTTTCTTT.

The chain uses TRBV6-1 and TRBJ2-7; D ambiguous. Germline V gene sequence: CDR1 MNHNS, CDR2 SASEGT. V lost 2 bases, J lost 5 bases, and 7 bases lay in between. The length of the CDR3 is 12 residues. CDR3 in amino acids: CASSENVDEQYF. CDR3 nucleotide sequence: TGTGCCAGCAGTGAAAATGTCGACGAGCAGTACTTC.

The chain links TRBV5-8 to TRBJ1-3; D is undetermined. Trimming shortened V by 4 bases and J by 8 bases, and 19 bases separated the two germline ends. In germline, CDR1 is SGHTS, CDR2 YDEGEE. This CDR3 has 15 residues. The CDR3, as DNA: TGTGCCAGCAGCCCCGCGGGCGGGGATCGGGACACCATATATTTT. Its protein product is CASSPAGGDRDTIYF.

The chain is built from TRBV7-9 and TRBJ2-2; 7 nucleotides match TRBD1. After removal of 1 base from V and 9 bases from J, the junction contained 20 bases not matched to a gene. CDR1 and CDR2 (germline): SEHNR, FQNEAQ (reference sequence). This CDR3 is built from 19 residues. In nucleotides, the CDR3 is TGTGCCAGCAGCTTAGGGTCGGGACAGTCAACTCTGGCGAAACGGGAGCTGTTTTTT. Its translation: CASSLGSGQSTLAKRELFF. Using reference TRBV7-9 and TRBJ2-2 for the parts outside the CDR3, the full variable domain is DTGVSQNPRHKITKRGQNVTFRCDPISEHNRLYWYRQTLGQGPEFLTYFQNEAQLEKSRLLSDRFSAERPKGSFSTLEIQRTEQGDSAMYLCASSLGSGQSTLAKRELFFGEGSRLTVL.

The CDR3 coding sequence is TGCAGCGTCGATCTAGCGGGCACAGATACGCAGTATTTT. It is translated as CSVDLAGTDTQYF. The V and J genes are TRBV29-1 and TRBJ2-3, with 7 bases fitting TRBD2. Per the germline V gene, CDR1 is SQVTM and CDR2 is ANQGSEA. The CDR3 runs to 13 residues. J gave up 1 base and V 6 bases, and 4 bases lay outside the gene matches.

The V gene is TRBV6-5, the J gene TRBJ1-2; no definite D call. This CDR3 spans 16 amino acids. V dropped 0 bases and J dropped 3 bases, with 14 bases sitting between them. The V gene's germline CDR1 is MNHEY and CDR2 SVGAGI. This chain's CDR3 is CASSYSAIGEDYGYTF. Here the CDR3 DNA reads TGTGCCAGCAGTTACTCAGCGATCGGAGAGGACTATGGCTACACCTTC.